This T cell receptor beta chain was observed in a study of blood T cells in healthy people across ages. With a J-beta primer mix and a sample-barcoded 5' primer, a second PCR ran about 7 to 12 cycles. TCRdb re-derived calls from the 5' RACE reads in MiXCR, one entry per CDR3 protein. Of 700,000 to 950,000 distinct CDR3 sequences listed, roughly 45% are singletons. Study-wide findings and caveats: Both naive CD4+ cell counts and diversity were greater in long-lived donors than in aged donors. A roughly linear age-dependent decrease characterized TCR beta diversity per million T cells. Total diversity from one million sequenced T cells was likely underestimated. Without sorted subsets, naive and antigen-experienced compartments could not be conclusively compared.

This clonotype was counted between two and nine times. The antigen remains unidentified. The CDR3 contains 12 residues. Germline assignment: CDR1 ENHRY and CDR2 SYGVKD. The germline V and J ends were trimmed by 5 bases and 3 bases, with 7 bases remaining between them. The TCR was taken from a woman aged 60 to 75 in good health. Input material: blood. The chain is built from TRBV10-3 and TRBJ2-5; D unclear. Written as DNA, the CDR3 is TGTGCCATCAGTAGCACAGAAGAGACCCAGTACTTC. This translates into CAISSTEETQYF.